This T cell receptor (beta chain) was obtained from a study of T cells in localized non-small cell lung cancer. About this clone: Its antigen is not identified.

Study-wide results and limits: Owing to sequencing of a solitary tumor region, heterogeneity cannot be discounted.

The data were produced by immunoSEQ multiplex PCR, yet TCRdb's version contains in-frame clones alone and is incomplete. This sample carries 30,000 to 40,000 clones, under 90% of them seen once, and the ten largest clones take more than 4%. Germline loops: CDR1 KGHSH, CDR2 LQKENI. Trimming shortened V by 3 bases and J by 2 bases, and 11 bases separated the two germline ends. The CDR3 is 14 residues long. The chain combines TRBV18 with TRBJ2-7; the D is unclear. Sequencing used peripheral blood, obtained before any cancer treatment. This receptor was identified in a man aged 35 to 70 with stage I lung adenocarcinoma. CDR3 residues: CASSPRQRAYEQYF. CDR3 DNA: TGTGCCAGCTCACCGCGGCAGCGTGCCTACGAGCAGTACTTC.